Listed here is a single TCR beta chain. The sample belongs to a study of blood T cell repertoires in COVID-19. About the study: Samples came from the United States, Italy and Spain, spanning acute and convalescent COVID-19. T cells, B-cell-depleted T cells, or PBMCs supplied cDNA or gDNA.

The table came from immunoSEQ multiplex PCR; TCRdb's copy has only in-frame clones and leaves some out. Among under 150,000 clones listed, approximately 88% were seen once. CDR3 length equals 15 residues. V was clipped by 7 bases and J by 0 bases; unmatched bases: 6. Germline loops: CDR1 SGHTA, CDR2 FQGNSA. The chain recombines TRBV7-2 with TRBJ1-2; 9 nucleotides align to TRBD1. The TCR originated in a human donor in a cohort sampled during active COVID-19. Sequencing was performed on peripheral blood. The CDR3 DNA follows: TGTGCCAGCATCCGGACAGGGGCCACTAACTATGGCTACACCTTC. Translation: CASIRTGATNYGYTF.